This T cell receptor (beta chain) was retrieved from a study of blood T cell repertoires in COVID-19. Across the whole study: Acute and convalescent COVID-19 samples came from the United States, Italy and Spain. T cells, B-cell-depleted T cells, or PBMCs provided the cDNA or gDNA that served as material.

In the authors' methods: Scientists estimated how many nucleated cells there were by amplifying reference gene primers. Generated by immunoSEQ multiplex PCR, the TCRdb table keeps only in-frame clones and is missing some. D and trimming come from the DNA, and the V and J calls and clone size come from that table. The profile shows about 170,000 clones, about four fifths of them singletons. In germline, CDR1 is LGHNA, CDR2 YSLEER. The V and J ends lost 1 base and 4 bases respectively, with 14 bases between them. The CDR3 consists of 16 residues. This TCR derives from a man aged 40-55 years who had recovered from COVID-19. The chain combines TRBV4-3 with TRBJ2-1; a possible D gene is TRBD2 (5 bases). The sequenced sample was peripheral blood. CDR3 in amino acids: CASSQVGGGPYNEQFF. The CDR3 DNA follows: TGCGCCAGCAGCCAAGTAGGAGGAGGCCCTTACAATGAGCAGTTCTTC.